This TCR beta chain was retrieved from a study of response to subunit inactivated influenza vaccine. General study results and limits: The authors suggested that every seasonal influenza vaccination recruits few new T cells.

TCRdb itself ran the RT-PCR reads through MiXCR, one entry per CDR3 protein. The repertoire holds hundreds of thousands of distinct CDR3 sequences, less than 20% seen once, with approximately 11% in the top ten. The V gene lost 5 bases and the J gene lost 0 bases, with 13 bases spanning the gap. The CDR3 loop spans 15 amino acids. Germline values: CDR1 SGHKS, CDR2 YYEKEE (reference sequence). This clonotype was found a few times. Its antigen is not identified. The chain combines TRBV5-5 with TRBJ2-3, with D hard to call. This clonotype was obtained from a man aged 45-65 years who received an inactivated influenza vaccine. The sample here was PBMCs from blood, taken more than 4 days after vaccination. As DNA, the CDR3 is TGTGCCAGCAGGTTCAGACTCGGGAGCACAGATACGCAGTATTTT. This translates into CASRFRLGSTDTQYF.